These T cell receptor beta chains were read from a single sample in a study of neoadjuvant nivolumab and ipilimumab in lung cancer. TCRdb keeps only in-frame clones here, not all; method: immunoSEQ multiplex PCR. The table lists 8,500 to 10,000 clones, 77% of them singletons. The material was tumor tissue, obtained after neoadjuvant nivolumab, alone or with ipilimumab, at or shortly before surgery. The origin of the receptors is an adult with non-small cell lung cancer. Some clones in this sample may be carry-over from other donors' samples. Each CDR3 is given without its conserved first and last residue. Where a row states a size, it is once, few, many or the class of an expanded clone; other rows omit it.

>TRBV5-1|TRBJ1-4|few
ASSSFGRGTEKLF
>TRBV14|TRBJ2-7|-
ASSPASGGLGVEQY
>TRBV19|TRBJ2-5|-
ASSIRSLRTQY
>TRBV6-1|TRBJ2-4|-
ASSGDRGWAKNIQY
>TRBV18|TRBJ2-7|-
ASSPEGWTGTYEQY
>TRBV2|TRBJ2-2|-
ASSRQGAGELF
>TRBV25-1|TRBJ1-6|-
ASNGGLNSPLH
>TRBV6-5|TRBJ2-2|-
ASRGPVSGELF
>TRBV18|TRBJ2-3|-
ASSPPVESGTDTQY
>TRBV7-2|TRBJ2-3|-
ASKYGLSTDTQY
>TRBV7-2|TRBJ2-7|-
ASSGGDFTYEQY
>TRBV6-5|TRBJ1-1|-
ASSPRTHTEAF
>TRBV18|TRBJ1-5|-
ASSPADSNQPQH
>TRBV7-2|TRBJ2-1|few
ASSLGASSYNEQF
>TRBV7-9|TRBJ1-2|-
ASSLSERGYT
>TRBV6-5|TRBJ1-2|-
ASSYSPANYGYT
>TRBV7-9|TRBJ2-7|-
ASSSGGSEQY
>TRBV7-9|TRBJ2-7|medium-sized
ASSFLAYEQY
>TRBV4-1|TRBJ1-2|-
ASSQDRSGGGHLYGYT
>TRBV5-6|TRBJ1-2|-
ASSSLGTGILRDYGYT
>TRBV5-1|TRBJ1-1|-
ASSPGVHPTTEAF
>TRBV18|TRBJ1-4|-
ASSFQRHGEKLF
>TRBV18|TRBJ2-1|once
ASSPKVTDEQF
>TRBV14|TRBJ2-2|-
ASSQVAGAVGELF
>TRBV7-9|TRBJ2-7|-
ASSFLGNEQY
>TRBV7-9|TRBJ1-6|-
ASSRGRSPLH
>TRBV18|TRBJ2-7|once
ASSPPGLVAEQY
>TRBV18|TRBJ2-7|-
ASSRQDRGLEQY
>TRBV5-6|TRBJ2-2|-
ASTHRGPNTGELF
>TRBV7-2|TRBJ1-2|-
ASSLGDRVADGYT
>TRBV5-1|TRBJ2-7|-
ASSRSGTTSYEQY
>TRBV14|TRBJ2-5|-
ASSQRTGTQETQY
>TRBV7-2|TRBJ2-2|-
ASSPIPLAGTGELF
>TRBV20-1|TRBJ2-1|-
SAFDRDKQF
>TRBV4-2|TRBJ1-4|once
ASSQVSGDRREKLF
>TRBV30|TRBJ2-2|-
AWSVGFTGELF
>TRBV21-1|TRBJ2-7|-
ASSKGTGYYYEQY
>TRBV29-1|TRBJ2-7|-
SVEALSPGGSEQY
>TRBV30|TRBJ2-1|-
AWSRAGLAGGENEQF
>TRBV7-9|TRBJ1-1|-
ASSSDRLNTEAF
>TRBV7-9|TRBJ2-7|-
ASSLGGSASYEQY
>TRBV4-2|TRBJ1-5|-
ASSQDGWEAAGNQPQH
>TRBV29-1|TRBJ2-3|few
SSGRGTGATDTQY
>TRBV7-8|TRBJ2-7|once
ASSSGQGSYEQY
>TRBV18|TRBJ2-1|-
ASSPRAGEAGEQF
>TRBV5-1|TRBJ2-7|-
ASSAGSFTYEQY
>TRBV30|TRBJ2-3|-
AWRETGVNTQY
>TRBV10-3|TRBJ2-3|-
AIRGGLSTDTQY
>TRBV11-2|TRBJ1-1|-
ASSLDRSSGAF
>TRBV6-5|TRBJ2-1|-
ASGPTSAGAYEQF
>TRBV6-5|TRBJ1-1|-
ASSYSAIGTEAF
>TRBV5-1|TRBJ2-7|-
ASSRGPAYEQY
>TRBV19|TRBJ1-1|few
ASRGTGGSPKMTEAF
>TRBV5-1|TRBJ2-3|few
ASGDGIHTQY
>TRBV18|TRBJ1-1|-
ASSYRDRDTEAF
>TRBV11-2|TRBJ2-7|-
ASSSGPAGYEQY
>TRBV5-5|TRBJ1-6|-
ASSLEQGGPLH
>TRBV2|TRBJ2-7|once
ASSEARTGWVNEQY